This T cell receptor (beta chain) is from a study of T cells in Graves' hyperthyroidism and ophthalmopathy. Researchers took RNA transcripts and amplified the TCR beta CDR3 regions from them. The HTBI set primed first-round TCR CDR3 RT-PCR. MiXCR, applied by TCRdb to the multiplex PCR reads, yields one record per CDR3 protein. The repertoire holds approximately 600,000 distinct CDR3 sequences, with around 14% as singletons. Germline loops: CDR1 SGHTA, CDR2 FQGNSA. The ends were cut back, 7 bases at V and 6 bases at J, with 14 bases in the middle. This CDR3 has 13 residues. This clonotype was detected many times.

V gene TRBV7-2 combines with J gene TRBJ2-3; no firm D call. The sample taken for sequencing was blood. The TCR was taken from a woman aged 25 to 45 with Graves' hyperthyroidism that later progressed to Graves' ophthalmopathy. The CDR3: CASTPNSYDTQYF. DNA of the CDR3: TGTGCCAGCACCCCCAATAGTTACGATACGCAGTATTTT.